This passage covers 2 T cell receptor beta chains from one sample sequenced in a study of shared clonotypes between healthy human individuals. Using immunoSEQ multiplex PCR, the repertoire was profiled, and TCRdb retains in-frame clones only, with some absent. The table includes approximately 340,000 clones, around 79% detected once. Material: memory CD4+ T cells sorted from blood. Subset: CD45RA-negative fraction. These receptors all stem from a man aged 25-45 years in good health.

This clone was seen ten or more times. The V and J genes are TRBV27 and TRBJ2-5; 9 nucleotides line up with TRBD1. The V and J ends lost 0 bases and 5 bases, in that order; junction bases with no gene match: 7. Germline CDR1 and CDR2: MNHEY and SMNVEV (reference sequence). The CDR3 has 16 amino acids. The CDR3 nucleotides are TGTGCCAGCAGTTTATCGGCGGGACAGGGATCTGAGACCCAGTACTTC. Translated, it gives CASSLSAGQGSETQYF.

The V call is TRBV5-7, the J call TRBJ2-4; unclear D gene. TRBV5-7 is noted as an ORF with a role that remains uncertain. The CDR3 runs to 14 residues. V was clipped by 0 bases and J by 1 base, with 5 bases between them. CDR3 nucleotides: TGTGCCAGCAGCTTGGTCACCGCCAAAAACATTCAGTACTTC. This translates into CASSLVTAKNIQYF.